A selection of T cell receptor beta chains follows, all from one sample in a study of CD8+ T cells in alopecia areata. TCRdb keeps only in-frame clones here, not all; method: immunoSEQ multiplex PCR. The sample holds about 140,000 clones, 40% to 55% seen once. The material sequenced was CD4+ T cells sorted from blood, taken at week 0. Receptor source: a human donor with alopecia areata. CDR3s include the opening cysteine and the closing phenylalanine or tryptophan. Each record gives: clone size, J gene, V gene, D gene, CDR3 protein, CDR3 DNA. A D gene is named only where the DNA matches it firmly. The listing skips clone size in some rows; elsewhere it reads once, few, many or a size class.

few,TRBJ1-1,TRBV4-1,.,CASSQEGVRANTEAFF,TGCGCCAGCAGCCAAGAGGGGGTCAGAGCGAACACTGAAGCTTTCTTT
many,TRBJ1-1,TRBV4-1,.,CASSRALTGMNTEAFF,TGCGCCAGCAGCCGGGCTCTGACAGGCATGAACACTGAAGCTTTCTTT
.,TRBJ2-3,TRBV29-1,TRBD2,CSVKWTSGSPDTQYF,TGCAGCGTGAAATGGACTAGCGGGAGTCCAGATACGCAGTATTTT
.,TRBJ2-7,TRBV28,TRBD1,CASLGGGGTGSYEQYF,TGTGCCAGCCTCGGGGGCGGTGGGACAGGGTCCTACGAGCAGTACTTC
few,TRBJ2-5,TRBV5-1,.,CASSFWGETQYF,TGCGCCAGCAGCTTTTGGGGGGAGACCCAGTACTTC
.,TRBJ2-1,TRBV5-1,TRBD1,CASSTTGTGFYNEQFF,TGCGCCAGCAGCACCACCGGGACAGGGTTCTACAATGAGCAGTTCTTC
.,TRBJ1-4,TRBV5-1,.,CASSLSAGGGKLFF,TGCGCCAGCTCCCTGAGCGCGGGCGGAGGAAAACTGTTTTTT
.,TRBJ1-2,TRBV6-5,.,CASSYSLGYGYTF,TGTGCCAGCAGTTACTCGCTGGGCTATGGCTACACCTTC
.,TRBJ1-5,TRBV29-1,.,CSVSWQSNQPQHF,TGCAGCGTTTCCTGGCAGTCGAATCAGCCCCAGCATTTT
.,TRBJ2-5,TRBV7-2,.,CASSFPLAFVETQYF,TGTGCCAGCAGCTTCCCTCTAGCGTTTGTGGAGACCCAGTACTTC
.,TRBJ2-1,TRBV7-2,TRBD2,CASSYGPGLASPDNEQFF,TGTGCCAGCAGCTACGGACCGGGACTAGCGTCACCCGACAATGAGCAGTTCTTC
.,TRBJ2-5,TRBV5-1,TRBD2,CASRPGSGRETQYF,TGCGCCAGCAGACCCGGTAGCGGGAGGGAGACCCAGTACTTC
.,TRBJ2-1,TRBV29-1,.,CSVDGKTYNEQFF,TGCAGCGTAGACGGGAAGACCTACAATGAGCAGTTCTTC
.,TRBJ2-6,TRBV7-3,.,CASSLRVGVGANVLTF,TGTGCCAGCAGCTTAAGGGTGGGTGTCGGGGCCAACGTCCTGACTTTC
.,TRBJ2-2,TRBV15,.,CATSIRGTGELFF,TGTGCCACCAGCATCCGAGGCACCGGGGAGCTGTTTTTT
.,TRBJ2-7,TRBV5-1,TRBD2,CASSLGLAGSYEQYF,TGCGCCAGCAGCTTGGGACTAGCGGGTTCCTACGAGCAGTACTTC
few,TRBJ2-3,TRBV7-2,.,CASSAQITDTQYF,TGTGCCAGCAGCGCCCAGATCACAGATACGCAGTATTTT
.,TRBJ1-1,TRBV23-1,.,CASSQRYRNTEAFF,TGCGCCAGCAGTCAGAGATACCGGAACACTGAAGCTTTCTTT
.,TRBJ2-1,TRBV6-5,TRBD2,CASSYDGTSKNEQFF,TGTGCCAGCAGTTACGACGGGACTAGCAAGAATGAGCAGTTCTTC
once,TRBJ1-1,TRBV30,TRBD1,CAWRGQGAAEAFF,TGTGCCTGGAGGGGACAGGGTGCCGCTGAAGCTTTCTTT
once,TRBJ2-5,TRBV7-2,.,CASSLLAAETQYF,TGTGCCAGCAGCTTACTAGCTGCCGAGACCCAGTACTTC
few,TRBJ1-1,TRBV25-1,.,CASIRWGGTEAFF,TGTGCCAGCATCCGATGGGGAGGGACTGAAGCTTTCTTT
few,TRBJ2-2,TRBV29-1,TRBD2,CSAEVAGGPGELFF,TGCAGCGCTGAGGTAGCGGGAGGGCCCGGGGAGCTGTTTTTT
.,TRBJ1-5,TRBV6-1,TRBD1,CASARDRVGNQPQHF,TGTGCCAGCGCCCGGGACAGGGTAGGCAATCAGCCCCAGCATTTT
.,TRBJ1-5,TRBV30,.,CAWSVRVGARVNQPQHF,TGTGCCTGGAGTGTACGGGTCGGGGCACGGGTCAATCAGCCCCAGCATTTT
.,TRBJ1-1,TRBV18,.,CASSPLQGSDTEAFF,TGTGCCAGCTCACCTTTACAGGGAAGTGACACTGAAGCTTTCTTT
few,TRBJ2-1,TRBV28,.,CASSFRGSGYNEQFF,TGTGCCAGCAGTTTTCGTGGTAGCGGTTACAATGAGCAGTTCTTC
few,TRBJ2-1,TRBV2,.,CASSEEVPAYNEQFF,TGTGCCAGCAGTGAAGAAGTACCGGCCTACAATGAGCAGTTCTTC